This T cell receptor beta chain came from a study of T-cell memory formation after mild COVID-19 (dated by TCRdb to the early 2020s). Some background on the complete study: TCR sequence clusters from the two donors were found to be largely donor specific. Two young, previously healthy adult volunteers, one female and one male, were included in the cohort. In a couple of donors, T-cell clones that expanded and contracted after mild COVID-19 were tracked by sequencing TCRalpha and TCRbeta repertoires over time. What the study reported, not specific to this receptor: Only two mild cases were covered by the study, and larger cohorts that include severe cases with pre-infection samples were considered necessary. SARS-CoV-2 specificity was not confirmed for the second-wave clones peaking on day 37. Contracting CD4+ clones were found mainly in CM and EM memory subsets, while CD8+ clones were enriched in EMRA. The detection of some responding clones in pre-infection memory suggests that pre-existing cross-reactive memory T cells joined the SARS-CoV-2 response. Balanced CD4/CD8 phenotypes were observed for clones contracting from day 15 to 85, whereas a bias towards CD4+ was observed for a second wave of clones expanding from day 15 to 37.

The data were produced on an Illumina NovaSeq 6000. cDNA libraries for TCRalpha and TCRbeta were prepared by 5'RACE using constant-segment primers, with sample barcodes and unique molecular identifiers added. Trizol reagent was used to extract RNA from every sample. Libraries were amplified in two PCR steps, with a second sample barcode and Illumina TruSeq adapters added in the second step. The libraries were sequenced on an Illumina NovaSeq using 2 x 150 bp paired-end reads. In the source study's methods: Demultiplexing of reads and collapsing into UMI-guided consensus sequences were performed with migec v1.2.7. Using mixcr v2.1.11, UMI consensuses were aligned to TRA and TRB V and J templates and then assembled into clonotypes. A clonotype was counted as expanded or contracted only when both edgeR and NoisET called the clonotype significant, with the noise models trained on biological replicates. For edgeR calls, the cutoffs were a false discovery rate-adjusted p below 0.01 and a log2 fold-change threshold of 1. As an exploratory analysis of dynamics, max-normalized trajectories of the 1000 most abundant clonotypes were examined by PCA with hierarchical clustering. The CD4 or CD8 phenotype of responding clones was assigned using the separately sequenced CD4+ and CD8+ repertoires. Using fastp at Q25 and MiXCR, TCRdb reprocessed the public reads and kept productive beta chains. Entries are consolidated by CDR3 protein sequence, retaining the most common genes and DNA. These V and J calls derive from TCRdb rather than the authors' analysis. The sample profile shows 85,000 to 130,000 distinct CDR3 sequences; 9.5% to 15% of them were found once. The top ten clones comprise around 30% of the sample.

With regard to this clonotype: The specificity of this receptor is unknown. Nothing much larger sits one base from this clone, and base qualities are not available.

Ficoll-Paque density gradient centrifugation was the method used to isolate PBMCs. Sequencing was done on a sample of PBMCs or a T cell subset sorted from them (not recorded which). The receptor was derived from an adult woman who had mild COVID-19 (a few samples of this study predate the infection). The sample titles of this study are shuffled in the database, so cell type and time point are left out; the donor was told from shared clones.

The CDR3 here reads CASSPGTGGDNEAFF. The sequenced DNA is TGCGCCAGCAGCCCCGGGACAGGGGGCGATAATGAAGCTTTCTTT. The rearrangement combines TRBV5-1 with TRBJ1-1, with 12 central nucleotides matching TRBD1. Based on the germline V gene, the CDR1 and CDR2 sequences are SGHRS and YFSETQ. Here V drops 4 bases and J drops 7 bases, and the junction holds 8 bases not matched to any gene. The CDR3, from cysteine to phenylalanine, totals 15 residues. The sequence is cut down to CDR3 DNA, 45 bases in frame from base 1.